This TCR beta chain emerged from a study of shared clonotypes between healthy human individuals. Regarding the study as a whole: Naive subsets usually exceeded memory subsets in estimated richness. Depth was large, yet rarefaction showed that sorted-subset sequencing was incomplete.

Naive CD8 cells, CD45RO-negative and positively selected for CCR7, excluded terminally differentiated effector memory CD45RA+ cells. Generated by immunoSEQ multiplex PCR, the TCRdb table keeps only in-frame clones and is missing some. The profile shows hundreds of thousands of clones, approximately 96% of them singletons. V lost 2 bases to trimming and J lost 2 bases, with 10 bases between them. Looked up from germline, CDR1 is LNHDA and CDR2 is SQIVND (reference sequence). The CDR3 is 14 residues long. For this clone: Its target is not known.

The sequence came from a woman aged 25-40 years in good health. The sample was naive CD8+ T cells sorted from blood. The chain has TRBV19 and TRBJ2-7; D remains ambiguous. CDR3: CASSIFVGTYEQYF. The CDR3 coding sequence is TGTGCCAGTAGTATATTTGTCGGAACCTACGAGCAGTACTTC.